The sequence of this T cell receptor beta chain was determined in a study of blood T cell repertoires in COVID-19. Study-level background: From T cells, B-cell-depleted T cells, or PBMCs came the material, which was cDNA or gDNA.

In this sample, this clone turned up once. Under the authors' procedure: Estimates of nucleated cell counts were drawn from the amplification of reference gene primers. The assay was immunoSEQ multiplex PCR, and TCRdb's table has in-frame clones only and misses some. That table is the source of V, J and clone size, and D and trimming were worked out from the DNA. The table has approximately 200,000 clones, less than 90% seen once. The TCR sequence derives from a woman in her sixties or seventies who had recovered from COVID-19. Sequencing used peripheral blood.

CDR3 DNA sequence: TGTGCCAGCAGCCCAGACAGGAAAGATGGCTACACCTTC. Translation: CASSPDRKDGYTF. This chain uses TRBV3-1 (or the pseudogene TRBV3-2) with TRBJ1-2; D is possibly TRBD1 (6 bases). Germline loops: CDR1 LGHDT, CDR2 YNNKEL (reference sequence). V was cut by 4 bases and J by 6 bases, with 12 bases left in between. The CDR3 contains 13 residues.